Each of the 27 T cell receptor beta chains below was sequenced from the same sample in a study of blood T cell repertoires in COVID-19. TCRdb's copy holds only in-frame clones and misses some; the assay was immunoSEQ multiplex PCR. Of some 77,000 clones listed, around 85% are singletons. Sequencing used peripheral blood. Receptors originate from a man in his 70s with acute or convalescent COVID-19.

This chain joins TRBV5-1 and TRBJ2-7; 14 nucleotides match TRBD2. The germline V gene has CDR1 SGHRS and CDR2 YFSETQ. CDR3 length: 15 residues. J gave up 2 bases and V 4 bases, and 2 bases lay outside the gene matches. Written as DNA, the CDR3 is TGCGCCAGCAGCCGGGGACTAGCGGGGGCCTACGAGCAGTACTTC. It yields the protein CASSRGLAGAYEQYF. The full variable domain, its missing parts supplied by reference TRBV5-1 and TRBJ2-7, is KAGVTQTPRYLIKTRGQQVTLSCSPISGHRSVSWYQQTPGQGLQFLFEYFSETQRNKGNFPGRFSGRQFSNSRSEMNVSTLELGDSALYLCASSRGLAGAYEQYFGPGTRLTVT.

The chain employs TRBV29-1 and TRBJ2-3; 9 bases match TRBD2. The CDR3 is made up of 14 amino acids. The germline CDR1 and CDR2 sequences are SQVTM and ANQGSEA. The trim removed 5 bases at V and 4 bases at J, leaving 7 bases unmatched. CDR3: CSVSSGTGADTQYF. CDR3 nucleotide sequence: TGCAGCGTTTCTAGCGGGACGGGCGCAGATACGCAGTATTTT.

CDR3 region: CASSPTGGEGTDTQYF. The CDR3 nucleotides read TGTGCCAGCTCACCAACGGGGGGCGAGGGCACAGATACGCAGTATTTT. The chain carries TRBV18 and TRBJ2-3, with D perhaps matching TRBD2 (7 bases). CDR3 length: 16 residues. In germline, CDR1 is KGHSH, CDR2 LQKENI. Trimming pared 2 bases from V and 1 base from J, leaving 13 bases between.

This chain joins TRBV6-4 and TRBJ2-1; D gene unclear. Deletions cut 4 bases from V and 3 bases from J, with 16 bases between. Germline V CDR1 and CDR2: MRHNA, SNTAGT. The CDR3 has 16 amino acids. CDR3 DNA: TGTGCCAGCAGTGCCTTTGGGCCACGCGACTACAATGAGCAGTTCTTC. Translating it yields CASSAFGPRDYNEQFF.

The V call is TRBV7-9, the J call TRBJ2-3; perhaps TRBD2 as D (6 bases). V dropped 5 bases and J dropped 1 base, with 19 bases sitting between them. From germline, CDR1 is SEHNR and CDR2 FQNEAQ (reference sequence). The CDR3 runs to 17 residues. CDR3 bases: TGTGCCAGCAGCCCCACGACTAGTAGCATCGGCACAGATACGCAGTATTTT. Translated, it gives CASSPTTSSIGTDTQYF.

The CDR3 DNA is TGTGCCAGCAGTTACTTGGGACAGGGAAACACCTTC. Translation gives CASSYLGQGNTF. The chain is built from TRBV6-5 and TRBJ1-2; 9 positions match TRBD1. Germline V gene lookup returns CDR1 MNHEY and CDR2 SVGAGI. The CDR3 covers 12 residues. Trimming cost V 1 base and J 12 bases; bases outside gene matches: 3.

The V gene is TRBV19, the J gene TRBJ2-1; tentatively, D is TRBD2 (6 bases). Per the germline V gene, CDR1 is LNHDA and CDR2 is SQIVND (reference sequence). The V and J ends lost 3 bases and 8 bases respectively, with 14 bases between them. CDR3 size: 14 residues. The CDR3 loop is CASSIRLVNYEQFF. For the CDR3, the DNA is TGTGCCAGTAGTATCCGACTAGTTAACTATGAGCAGTTCTTC.

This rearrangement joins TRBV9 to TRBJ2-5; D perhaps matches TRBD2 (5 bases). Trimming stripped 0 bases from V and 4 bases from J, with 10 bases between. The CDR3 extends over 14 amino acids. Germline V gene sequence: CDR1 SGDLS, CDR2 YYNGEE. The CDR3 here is CASSVGSEGETQYF. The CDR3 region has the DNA TGTGCCAGCAGCGTAGGTTCCGAGGGAGAGACCCAGTACTTC.

Written as DNA, the CDR3 is TGTGCCAGCGAAGGGACAGAGGGCTATGGCTACACCTTC. Translation: CASEGTEGYGYTF. V is TRBV9 and J is TRBJ1-2, with TRBD1 matching over 7 bases. The CDR3 has 13 residues. The V gene end was trimmed by 7 bases and the J gene end by 4 bases; junction bases not matched to a gene: 7. CDR1 is SGDLS and CDR2 is YYNGEE in the germline V gene.

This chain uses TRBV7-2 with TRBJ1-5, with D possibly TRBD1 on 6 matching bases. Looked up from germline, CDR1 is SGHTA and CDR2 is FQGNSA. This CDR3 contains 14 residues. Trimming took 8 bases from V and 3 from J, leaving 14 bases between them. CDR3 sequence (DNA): TGTGCCAGCGGAGAAACAGGGTACAATCAGCCCCAGCATTTT. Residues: CASGETGYNQPQHF.

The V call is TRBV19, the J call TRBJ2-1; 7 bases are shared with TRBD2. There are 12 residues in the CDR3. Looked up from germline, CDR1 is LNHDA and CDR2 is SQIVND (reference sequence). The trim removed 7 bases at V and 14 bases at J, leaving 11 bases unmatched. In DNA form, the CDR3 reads TGTGCCAGTAAGGGGACTACCAGGGCGGAGTTCTTC. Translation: CASKGTTRAEFF.

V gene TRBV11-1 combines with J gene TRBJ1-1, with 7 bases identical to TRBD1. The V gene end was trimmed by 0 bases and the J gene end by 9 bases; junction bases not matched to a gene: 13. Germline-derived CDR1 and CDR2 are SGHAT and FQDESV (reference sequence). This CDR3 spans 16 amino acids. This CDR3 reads CASSLAPPRQGGKAFF. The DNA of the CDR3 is TGTGCCAGCAGCTTAGCACCCCCCCGACAGGGTGGGAAAGCTTTCTTT.

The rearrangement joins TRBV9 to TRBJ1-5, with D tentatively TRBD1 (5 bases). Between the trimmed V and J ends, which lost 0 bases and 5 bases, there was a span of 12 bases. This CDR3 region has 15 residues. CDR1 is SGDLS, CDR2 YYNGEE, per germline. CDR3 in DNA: TGTGCCAGCAGCGTAGGGCAGGGAAGGGATCAGCCCCAGCATTTT. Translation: CASSVGQGRDQPQHF.

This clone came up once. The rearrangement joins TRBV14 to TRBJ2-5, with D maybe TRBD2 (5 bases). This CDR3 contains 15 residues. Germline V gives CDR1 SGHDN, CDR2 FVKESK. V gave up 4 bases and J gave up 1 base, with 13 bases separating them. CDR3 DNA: TGTGCCAGCAGCCGGAACGGGATCCCCCAAGAGACCCAGTACTTC. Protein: CASSRNGIPQETQYF.

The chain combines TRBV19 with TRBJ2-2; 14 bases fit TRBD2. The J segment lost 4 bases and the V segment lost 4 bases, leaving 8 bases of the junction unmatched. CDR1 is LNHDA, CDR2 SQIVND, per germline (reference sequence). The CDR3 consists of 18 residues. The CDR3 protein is CASSTDGTSGRGTGELFF. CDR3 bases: TGTGCCAGTAGTACGGACGGGACTAGCGGGAGAGGCACCGGGGAGCTGTTTTTT. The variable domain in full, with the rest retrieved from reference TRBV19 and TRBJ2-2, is DGGITQSPKYLFRKEGQNVTLSCEQNLNHDAMYWYRQDPGQGLRLIYYSQIVNDFQKGDIAEGYSVSREKKESFPLTVTSAQKNPTAFYLCASSTDGTSGRGTGELFFGEGSRLTVL.

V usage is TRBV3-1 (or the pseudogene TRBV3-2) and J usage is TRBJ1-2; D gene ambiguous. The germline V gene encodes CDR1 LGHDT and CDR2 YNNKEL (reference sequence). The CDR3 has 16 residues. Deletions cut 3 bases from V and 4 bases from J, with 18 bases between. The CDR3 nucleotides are TGTGCCAGCAGCCAGGGCCCAATCCCTCGGGGCTATGGCTACACCTTC. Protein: CASSQGPIPRGYGYTF.

CDR3 sequence reads: CASSGTGSQVQPQHF. CDR3 DNA: TGTGCCAGCAGTGGAACCGGGAGCCAAGTCCAGCCCCAGCATTTT. V is TRBV27 and J is TRBJ1-5; D not resolved. CDR3 size: 15 residues. Trimming took 5 bases from V and 7 from J, leaving 18 bases between them. Looked up from germline, CDR1 is MNHEY and CDR2 is SMNVEV (reference sequence).

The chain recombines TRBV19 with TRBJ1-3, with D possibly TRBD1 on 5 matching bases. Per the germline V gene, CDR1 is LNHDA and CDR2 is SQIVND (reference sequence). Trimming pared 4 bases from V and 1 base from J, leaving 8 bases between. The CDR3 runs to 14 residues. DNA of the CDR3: TGTGCCAGTAGTACACAGGTGTCTGGAAACACCATATATTTT. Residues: CASSTQVSGNTIYF.

This chain's CDR3 is CATSTGVEQYF. The DNA of the CDR3 is TGTGCCACCTCGACAGGGGTCGAGCAGTACTTC. The chain recombines TRBV2 with TRBJ2-7, with TRBD1 identical over 8 bases. This CDR3 has 11 amino acids. Germline CDR1 reads SNHLY; CDR2 reads FYNNEI. V was clipped by 10 bases and J by 6 bases; unmatched bases: 5.

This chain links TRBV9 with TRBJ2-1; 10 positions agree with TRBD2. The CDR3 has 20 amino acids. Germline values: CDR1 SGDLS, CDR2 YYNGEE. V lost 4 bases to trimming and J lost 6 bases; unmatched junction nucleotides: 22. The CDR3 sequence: CASSSPGVSGRTSSVNEQFF. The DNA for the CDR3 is TGTGCCAGCAGCTCCCCGGGAGTTAGCGGGAGGACCTCGTCAGTCAATGAGCAGTTCTTC.

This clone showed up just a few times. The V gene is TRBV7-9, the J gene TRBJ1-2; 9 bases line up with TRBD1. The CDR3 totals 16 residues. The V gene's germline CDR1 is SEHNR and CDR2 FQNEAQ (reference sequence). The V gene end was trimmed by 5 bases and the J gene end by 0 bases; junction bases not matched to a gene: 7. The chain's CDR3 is CASSALGTGTNYGYTF. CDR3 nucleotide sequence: TGTGCCAGCAGCGCGCTAGGGACAGGGACTAACTATGGCTACACCTTC.

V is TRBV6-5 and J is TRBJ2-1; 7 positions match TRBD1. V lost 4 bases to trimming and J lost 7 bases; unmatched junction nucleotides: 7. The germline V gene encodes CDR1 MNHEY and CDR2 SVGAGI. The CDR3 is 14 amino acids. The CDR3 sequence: CASSSGQWENEQFF. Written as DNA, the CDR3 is TGTGCCAGCAGTTCGGGACAGTGGGAGAATGAGCAGTTCTTC.

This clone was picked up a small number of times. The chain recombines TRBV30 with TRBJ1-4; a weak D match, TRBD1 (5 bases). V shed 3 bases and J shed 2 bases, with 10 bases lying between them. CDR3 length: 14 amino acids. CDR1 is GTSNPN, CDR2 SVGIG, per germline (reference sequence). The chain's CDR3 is CAWRFGGTNEKLFF. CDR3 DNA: TGTGCCTGGAGATTTGGGGGGACTAATGAAAAACTGTTTTTT.

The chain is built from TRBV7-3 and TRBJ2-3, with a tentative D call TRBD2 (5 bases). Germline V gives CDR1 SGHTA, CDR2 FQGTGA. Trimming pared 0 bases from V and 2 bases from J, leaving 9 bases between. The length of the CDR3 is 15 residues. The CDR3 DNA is TGTGCCAGCAGCTTAACGAGGCTAGCCACAGATACGCAGTATTTT. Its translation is CASSLTRLATDTQYF.

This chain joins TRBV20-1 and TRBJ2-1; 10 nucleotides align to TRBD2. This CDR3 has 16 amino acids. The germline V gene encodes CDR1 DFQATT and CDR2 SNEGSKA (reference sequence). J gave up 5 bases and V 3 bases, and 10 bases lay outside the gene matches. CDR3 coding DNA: TGCAGTGCTAGTAATAGCGGGAGGCAACTACACAATGAGCAGTTCTTC. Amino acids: CSASNSGRQLHNEQFF.

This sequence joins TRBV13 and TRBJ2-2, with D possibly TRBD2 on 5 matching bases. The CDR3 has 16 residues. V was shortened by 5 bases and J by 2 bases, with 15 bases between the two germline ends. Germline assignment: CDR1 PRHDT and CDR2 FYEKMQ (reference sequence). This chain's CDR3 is CASSPRTFLNTGELFF. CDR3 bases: TGTGCCAGCAGCCCCCGGACTTTCCTAAACACCGGGGAGCTGTTTTTT.

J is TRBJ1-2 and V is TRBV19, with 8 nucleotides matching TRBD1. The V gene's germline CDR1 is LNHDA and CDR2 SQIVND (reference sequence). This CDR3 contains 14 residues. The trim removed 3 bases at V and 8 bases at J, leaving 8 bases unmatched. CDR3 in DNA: TGTGCCAGTAGTATTAGGCAACAGGGGGAAGGCTACACCTTC. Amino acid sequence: CASSIRQQGEGYTF.